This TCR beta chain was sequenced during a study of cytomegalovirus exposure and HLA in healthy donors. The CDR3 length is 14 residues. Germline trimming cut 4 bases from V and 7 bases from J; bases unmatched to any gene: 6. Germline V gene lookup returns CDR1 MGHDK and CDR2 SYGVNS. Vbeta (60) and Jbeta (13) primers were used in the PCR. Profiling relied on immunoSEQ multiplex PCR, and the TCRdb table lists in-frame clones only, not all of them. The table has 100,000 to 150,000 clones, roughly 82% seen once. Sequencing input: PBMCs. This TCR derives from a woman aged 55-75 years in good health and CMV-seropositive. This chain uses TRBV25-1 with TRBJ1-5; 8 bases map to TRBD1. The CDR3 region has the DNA TGTGCCAGCAGTGGAGCAGGGGGCGGACAGCCCCAGCATTTT. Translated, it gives CASSGAGGGQPQHF.